The clone carrying this T cell receptor beta chain has ten or more counts. Its matching antigen is unknown. This beta chain is a stray sequence in a library constructed for alpha chains; its clone size is not meaningful. The data derive from a study of spatial heterogeneity in lung cancer. In the study overall: More beta-chain than alpha-chain sequences were consistently detected. Regarding the study as a whole: Expanded alpha and beta TCR counts within tumors tracked tumor mutation counts.

The V and J ends lost 4 bases and 2 bases respectively, with 13 bases between them. In germline, CDR1 is SGHRS, CDR2 YFSETQ. The CDR3 length is 15 residues. Unique molecular identifiers, one per molecule, were present on every TCR cDNA molecule. One entry per CDR3 protein, called by TCRdb with MiXCR from the 5' RACE reads. Among about 16,000 distinct CDR3 sequences, almost 6% were seen once, and the ten largest hold around a tenth. Described time point: sample taken at primary tumor resection. The approximately 78 donors had untreated early-stage non-small cell lung cancer. Sequenced material: lung tumor tissue, taken at surgery. V is TRBV5-1 and J is TRBJ2-1; D unresolved. This receptor was obtained from a female donor with early-stage non-small cell lung cancer. CDR3 bases: TGCGCCAGCAGCGAGAGCGTGGGTACCTACAATGAGCAGTTCTTC. Its translation is CASSESVGTYNEQFF.